What follows is one TCR beta chain and its context. It has no known antigen specificity. Per-nucleotide qualities are absent, and no much larger clonotype sits a single base away. Each collaborating institution followed its own protocols to collect whole blood in K2EDTA tubes. Collaborator samples were shipped for TCRbeta analysis as frozen whole blood, isolated PBMCs, or DNA extracted from either sample type. This record comes from a study of blood T cell repertoires in COVID-19 (dated by TCRdb to the early 2020s). With regard to the full study: Collaborator samples came from the United States, Italy and Spain and covered acute and convalescent phases of COVID-19. The prospective study material was composed of cDNA or gDNA derived from T cells, B-cell-depleted T cells, or PBMCs. Deeply sampled blood TCRbeta repertoires from subjects exposed to, actively infected with, or recovered from COVID-19 were included in the dataset. The repertoires were released in a freely available public database intended as a resource for research on the immune response to SARS-CoV-2. The samples were drawn from two sources: the first 160 participants of the ongoing ImmuneRACE study, and 1,200 or so subjects contributed by 6 global collaborators. The sample metadata nearly always contained a de-identified subject ID, COVID-19 status, age in years and sex. HLA class I and class II types, where available, came from metadata supplied by the sample provider rather than from assay-based typing.

The immunoSEQ Assay, a bias-controlled multiplex PCR, was used to amplify TCRbeta CDR3 regions from genomic DNA. Under the source paper's analysis protocol: The number of nucleated cells in each sample was estimated by amplification of reference gene primers within the assay. To quantify the absolute abundance of each unique TCRbeta CDR3 rearrangement, sequence reads were collapsed and filtered. Productive Simpson clonality was computed per sample as the square root of Simpson's diversity index over productive rearrangements. This immuneACCESS table, as held by TCRdb, lists in-frame sequences with V and J called but not all clones. Of the missing ones, under half trace to an unresolved V gene in checked studies; the others have no known cause. V and J calls and clone size are given by that table; D and trimming were obtained from the DNA. The sample profile shows fewer than 200,000 clones; 60% to 80% of them were found once. The leading ten clones occupy approximately 26% of the sample.

V sheds 5 bases and J sheds 2 bases, leaving 9 bases between their ends. Inclusive of the bounding cysteine and phenylalanine, the CDR3 is 14 residues long. The retained sequence is limited to the CDR3, 42 bases, with the frame set at the first base. The germline V gene encodes CDR1 SGHTA and CDR2 FQGNSA. Overall study outcomes, separate from this receptor: The amount of clinical and demographic metadata varied by source and participant and was provided uncurated.

This sequence uses TRBV7-2 and TRBJ2-2, with an unclear D gene assignment. This TCR was recovered from an older woman with acute or convalescent COVID-19. Sequenced input: peripheral blood. The sequence in DNA is TGTGCCAGCAGCCCAGACACCAACACCGGGGAGCTGTTTTTT. Its translation reads: CASSPDTNTGELFF. The full variable domain, with segments outside the CDR3 supplied by the reference TRBV7-2 and TRBJ2-2 proteins, appears as GAGVSQSPSNKVTEKGKDVELRCDPISGHTALYWYRQSLGQGLEFLIYFQGNSAPDKSGLPSDRFSAERTGGSVSTLTIQRTQQEDSAVYLCASSPDTNTGELFFGEGSRLTVL.